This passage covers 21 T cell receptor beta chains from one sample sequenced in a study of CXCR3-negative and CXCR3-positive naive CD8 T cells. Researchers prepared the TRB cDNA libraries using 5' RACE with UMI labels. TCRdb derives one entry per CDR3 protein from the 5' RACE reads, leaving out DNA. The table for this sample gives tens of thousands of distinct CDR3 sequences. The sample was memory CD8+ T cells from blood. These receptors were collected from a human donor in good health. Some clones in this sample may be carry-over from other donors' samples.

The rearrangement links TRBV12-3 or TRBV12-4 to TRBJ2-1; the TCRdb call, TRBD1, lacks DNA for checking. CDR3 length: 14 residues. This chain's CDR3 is CASSFGQGYKEQFF.

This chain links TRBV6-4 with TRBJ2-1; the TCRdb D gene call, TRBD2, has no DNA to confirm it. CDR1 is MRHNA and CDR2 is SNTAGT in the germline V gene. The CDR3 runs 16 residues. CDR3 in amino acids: CASSESGGASAGEQFF.

The CDR3 protein is CSASSGTSYEQYF. The V and J genes are TRBV20-1 and TRBJ2-7; TCRdb returns TRBD2, unconfirmable since there is no DNA. The CDR3 contains 13 residues. Germline CDR1 reads DFQATT; CDR2 reads SNEGSKA (reference sequence).

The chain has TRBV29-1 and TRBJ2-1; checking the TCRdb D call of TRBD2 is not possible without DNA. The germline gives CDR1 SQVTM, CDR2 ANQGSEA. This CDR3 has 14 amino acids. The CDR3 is CSVSGLAGGDGQFF.

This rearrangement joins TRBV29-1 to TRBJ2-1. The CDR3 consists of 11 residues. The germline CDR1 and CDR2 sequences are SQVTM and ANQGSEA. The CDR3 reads CSVGGNNEQFF.

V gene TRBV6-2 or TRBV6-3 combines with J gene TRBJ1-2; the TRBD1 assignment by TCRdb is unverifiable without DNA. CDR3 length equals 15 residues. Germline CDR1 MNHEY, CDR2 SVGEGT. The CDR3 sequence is CASAPLGDRTYGYTF.

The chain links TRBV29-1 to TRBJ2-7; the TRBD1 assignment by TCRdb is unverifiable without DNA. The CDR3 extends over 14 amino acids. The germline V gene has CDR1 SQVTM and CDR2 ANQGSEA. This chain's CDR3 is CSVGTGTGYYEQYF.

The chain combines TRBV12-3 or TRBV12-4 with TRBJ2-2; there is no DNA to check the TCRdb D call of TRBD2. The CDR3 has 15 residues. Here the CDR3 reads CASRSLRGVGGELFF.

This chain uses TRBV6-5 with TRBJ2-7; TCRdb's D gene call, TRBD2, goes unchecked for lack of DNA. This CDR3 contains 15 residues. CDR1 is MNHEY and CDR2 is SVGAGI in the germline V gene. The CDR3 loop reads CASSSQGLLGETQYF.

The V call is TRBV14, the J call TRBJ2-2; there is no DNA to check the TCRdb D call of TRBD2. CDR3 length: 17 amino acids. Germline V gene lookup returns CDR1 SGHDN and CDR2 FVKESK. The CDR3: CASSQDEVAGLTGELFF.

The CDR3 here is CSVDGPEVGYEQYF. The chain recombines TRBV29-1 with TRBJ2-7. There are 14 residues in the CDR3. Germline-derived CDR1 and CDR2 are SQVTM and ANQGSEA.

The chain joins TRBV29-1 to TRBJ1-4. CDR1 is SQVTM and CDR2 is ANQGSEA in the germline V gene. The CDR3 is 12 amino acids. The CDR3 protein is CSGGEGGEKLFF.

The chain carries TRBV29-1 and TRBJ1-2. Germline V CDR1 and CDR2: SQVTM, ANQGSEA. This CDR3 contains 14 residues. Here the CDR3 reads CSVDGTDVNYGYTF.

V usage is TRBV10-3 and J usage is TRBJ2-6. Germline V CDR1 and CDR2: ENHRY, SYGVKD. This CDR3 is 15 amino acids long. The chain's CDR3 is CAISESSSGANVLTF.

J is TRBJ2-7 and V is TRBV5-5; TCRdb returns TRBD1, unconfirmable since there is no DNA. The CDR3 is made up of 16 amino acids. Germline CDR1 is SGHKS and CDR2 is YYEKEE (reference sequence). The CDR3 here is CASSLRPGTGIYEQYF.

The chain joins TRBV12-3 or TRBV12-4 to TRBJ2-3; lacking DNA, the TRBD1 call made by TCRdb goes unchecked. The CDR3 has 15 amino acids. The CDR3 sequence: CASTIGPGAPDTQYF.

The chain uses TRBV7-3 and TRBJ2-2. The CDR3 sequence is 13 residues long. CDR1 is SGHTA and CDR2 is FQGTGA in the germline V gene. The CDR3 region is CASSLLGSGELFF.

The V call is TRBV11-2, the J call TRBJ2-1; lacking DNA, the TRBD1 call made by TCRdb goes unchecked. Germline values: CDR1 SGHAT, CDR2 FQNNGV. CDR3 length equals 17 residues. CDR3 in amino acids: CASSTQTGIERYNEQFF. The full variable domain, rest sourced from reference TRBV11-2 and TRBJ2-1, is EAGVAQSPRYKIIEKRQSVAFWCNPISGHATLYWYQQILGQGPKLLIQFQNNGVVDDSQLPKDRFSAERLKGVDSTLKIQPAKLEDSAVYLCASSTQTGIERYNEQFFGPGTRLTVL.

The CDR3 loop reads CAKHLSGTNTGELFF. V and J are TRBV12-3 or TRBV12-4 and TRBJ2-2. The CDR3 loop spans 15 amino acids.

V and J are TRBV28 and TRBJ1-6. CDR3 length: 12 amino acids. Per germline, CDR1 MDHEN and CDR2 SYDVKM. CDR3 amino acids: CASSSQGSPLHF.

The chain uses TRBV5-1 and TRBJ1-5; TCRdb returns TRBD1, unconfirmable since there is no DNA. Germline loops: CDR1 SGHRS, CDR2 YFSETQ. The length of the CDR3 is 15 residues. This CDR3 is CASSLLGHSNQPQHF.